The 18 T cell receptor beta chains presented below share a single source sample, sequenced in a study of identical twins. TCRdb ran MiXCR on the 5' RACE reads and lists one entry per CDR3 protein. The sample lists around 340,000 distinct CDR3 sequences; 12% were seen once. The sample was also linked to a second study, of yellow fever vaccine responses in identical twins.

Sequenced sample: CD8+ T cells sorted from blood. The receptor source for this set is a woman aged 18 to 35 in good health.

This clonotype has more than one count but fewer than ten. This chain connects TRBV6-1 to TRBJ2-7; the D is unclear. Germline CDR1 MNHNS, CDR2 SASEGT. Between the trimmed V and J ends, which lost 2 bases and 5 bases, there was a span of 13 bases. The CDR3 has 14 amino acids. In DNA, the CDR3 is TGTGCCAGCAGTGAACCTGGACCATACCACGAGCAGTACTTC. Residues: CASSEPGPYHEQYF.

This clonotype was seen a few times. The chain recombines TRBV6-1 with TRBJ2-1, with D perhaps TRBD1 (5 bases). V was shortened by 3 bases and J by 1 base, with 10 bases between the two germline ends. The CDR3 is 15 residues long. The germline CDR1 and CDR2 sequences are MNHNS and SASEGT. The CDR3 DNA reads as TGTGCCAGCAGTGATTGGGGCGGATCCTACAATGAGCAGTTCTTC. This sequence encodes CASSDWGGSYNEQFF.

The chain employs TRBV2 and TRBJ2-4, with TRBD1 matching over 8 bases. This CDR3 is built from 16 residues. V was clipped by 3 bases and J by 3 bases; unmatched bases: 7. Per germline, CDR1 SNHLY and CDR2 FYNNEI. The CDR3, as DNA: TGTGCCAGCAGTGATAGACAGGGGTGGGACAAAAACATTCAGTACTTC. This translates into CASSDRQGWDKNIQYF.

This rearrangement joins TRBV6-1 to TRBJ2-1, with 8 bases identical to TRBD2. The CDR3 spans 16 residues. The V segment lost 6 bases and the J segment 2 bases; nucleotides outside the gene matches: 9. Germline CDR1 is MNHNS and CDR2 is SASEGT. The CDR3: CASRSNSGKTYNEQFF. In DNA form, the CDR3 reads TGTGCCAGCAGGTCGAATAGCGGGAAAACCTACAATGAGCAGTTCTTC.

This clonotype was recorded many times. The CDR3 DNA sequence: TGTGCCGAGACCGTCCGGGTGGCTGGGGCCAACGTCCTGACTTTC. It codes for CAETVRVAGANVLTF. V and J are TRBV11-2 and TRBJ2-6; D not certain. V dropped 11 bases and J dropped 2 bases, with 16 bases sitting between them. Germline loops: CDR1 SGHAT, CDR2 FQNNGV. The CDR3 spans 15 residues.

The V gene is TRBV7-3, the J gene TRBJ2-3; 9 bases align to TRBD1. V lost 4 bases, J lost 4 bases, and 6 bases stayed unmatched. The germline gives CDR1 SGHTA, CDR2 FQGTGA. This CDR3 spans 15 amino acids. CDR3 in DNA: TGTGCCAGCAGCTCCCTACAGGGGGCCGCAGATACGCAGTATTTT. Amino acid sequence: CASSSLQGAADTQYF. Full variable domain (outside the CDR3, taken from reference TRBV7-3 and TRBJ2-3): GAGVSQTPSNKVTEKGKYVELRCDPISGHTALYWYRQSLGQGPEFLIYFQGTGAADDSGLPNDRFFAVRPEGSVSTLKIQRTERGDSAVYLCASSSLQGAADTQYFGPGTRLTVL.

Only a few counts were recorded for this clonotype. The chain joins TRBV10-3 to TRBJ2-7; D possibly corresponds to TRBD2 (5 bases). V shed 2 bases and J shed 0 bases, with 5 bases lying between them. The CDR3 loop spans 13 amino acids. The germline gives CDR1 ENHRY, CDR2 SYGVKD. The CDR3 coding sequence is TGTGCCATCAGTGAGGGGAGCTCCTACGAGCAGTACGTC. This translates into CAISEGSSYEQYV.

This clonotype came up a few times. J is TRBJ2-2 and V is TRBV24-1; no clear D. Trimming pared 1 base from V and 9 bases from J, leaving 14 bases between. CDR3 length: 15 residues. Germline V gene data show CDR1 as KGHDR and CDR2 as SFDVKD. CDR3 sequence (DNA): TGTGCCACCAGTGATTTTCGCACAGACCGCCGGGAGCTGTTTTTT. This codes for CATSDFRTDRRELFF.

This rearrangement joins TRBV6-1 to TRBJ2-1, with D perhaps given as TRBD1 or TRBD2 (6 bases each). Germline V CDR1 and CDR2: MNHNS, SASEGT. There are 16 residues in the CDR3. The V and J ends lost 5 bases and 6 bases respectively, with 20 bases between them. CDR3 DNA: TGTGCCAGCAGTCTAGCCTCTCGGGGGCCCCCCAATGAGCAGTTCTTC. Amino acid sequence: CASSLASRGPPNEQFF.

DNA of the CDR3: TGTGCCAGCAGCTTATCTCTCCTGAGCTCCTACGAGCAGTACGTC. Its protein product is CASSLSLLSSYEQYV. The V call is TRBV7-2, the J call TRBJ2-7; D uncertain. This CDR3 has 15 residues. Trimming pared 2 bases from V and 0 bases from J, leaving 11 bases between. Looked up from germline, CDR1 is SGHTA and CDR2 is FQGNSA.

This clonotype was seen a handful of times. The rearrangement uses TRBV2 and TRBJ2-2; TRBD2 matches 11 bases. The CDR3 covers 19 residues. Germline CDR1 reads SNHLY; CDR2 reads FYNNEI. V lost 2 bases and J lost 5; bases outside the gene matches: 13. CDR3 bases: TGTGCCAGCAGTGAACTCATTGGGGGTCTAGCGGGGGGAACCGGGGAGCTGTTTTTT. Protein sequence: CASSELIGGLAGGTGELFF.

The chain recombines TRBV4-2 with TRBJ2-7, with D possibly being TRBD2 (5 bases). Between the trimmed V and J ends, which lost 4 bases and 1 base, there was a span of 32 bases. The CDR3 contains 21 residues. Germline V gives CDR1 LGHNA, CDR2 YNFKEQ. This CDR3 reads CASSPGILNGRPFIGSYEQYV. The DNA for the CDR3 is TGTGCCAGCAGCCCGGGGATCCTCAACGGACGGCCCTTCATCGGTTCCTACGAGCAGTACGTC.

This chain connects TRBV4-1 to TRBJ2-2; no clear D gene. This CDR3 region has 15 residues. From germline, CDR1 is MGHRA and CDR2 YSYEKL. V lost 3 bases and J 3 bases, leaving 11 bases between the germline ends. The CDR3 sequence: CASSHQYPDTGELFF. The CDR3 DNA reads TGCGCCAGCAGCCACCAATATCCGGACACCGGGGAGCTGTTTTTT.

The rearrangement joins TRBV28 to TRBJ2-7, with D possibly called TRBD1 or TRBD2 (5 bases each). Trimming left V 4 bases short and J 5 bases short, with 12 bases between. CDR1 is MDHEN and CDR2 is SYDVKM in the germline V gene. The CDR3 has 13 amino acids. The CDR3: CASSSGTGDEQYV. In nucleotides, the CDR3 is TGTGCCAGCAGTTCCGGGACCGGGGACGAGCAGTACGTC.

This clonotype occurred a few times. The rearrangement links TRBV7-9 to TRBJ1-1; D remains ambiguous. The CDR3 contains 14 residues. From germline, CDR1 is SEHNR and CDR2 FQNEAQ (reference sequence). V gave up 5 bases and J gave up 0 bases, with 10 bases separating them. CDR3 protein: CASSISEMNTEAFF. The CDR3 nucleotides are TGTGCCAGCAGCATCAGTGAAATGAACACTGAAGCTTTCTTT.

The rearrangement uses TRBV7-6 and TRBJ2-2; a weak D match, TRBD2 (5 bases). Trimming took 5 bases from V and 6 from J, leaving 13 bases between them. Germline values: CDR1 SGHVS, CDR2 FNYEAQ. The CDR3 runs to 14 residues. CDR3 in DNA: TGTGCCAGCAGCCTGGGAGAGGAAGCCGGGGAGCTGTTTTTT. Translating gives CASSLGEEAGELFF. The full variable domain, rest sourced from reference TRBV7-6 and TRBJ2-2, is GAGVSQSPRYKVTKRGQDVALRCDPISGHVSLYWYRQALGQGPEFLTYFNYEAQQDKSGLPNDRFSAERPEGSISTLTIQRTEQRDSAMYRCASSLGEEAGELFFGEGSRLTVL.

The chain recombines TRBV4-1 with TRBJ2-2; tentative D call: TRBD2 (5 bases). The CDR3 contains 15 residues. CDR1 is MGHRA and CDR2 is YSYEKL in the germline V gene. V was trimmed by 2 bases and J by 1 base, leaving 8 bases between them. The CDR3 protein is CASSQLGGNTGELFF. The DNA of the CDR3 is TGCGCCAGCAGCCAACTTGGAGGGAACACCGGGGAGCTGTTTTTT.

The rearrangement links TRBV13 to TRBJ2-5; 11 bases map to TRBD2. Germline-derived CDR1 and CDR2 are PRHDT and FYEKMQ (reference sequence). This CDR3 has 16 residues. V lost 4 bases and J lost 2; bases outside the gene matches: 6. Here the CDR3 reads CASSSTTSGVQETQYF. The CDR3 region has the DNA TGTGCCAGCAGCTCAACGACTAGCGGGGTACAAGAGACCCAGTACTTC. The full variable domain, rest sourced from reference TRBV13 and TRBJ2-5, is AAGVIQSPRHLIKEKRETATLKCYPIPRHDTVYWYQQGPGQDPQFLISFYEKMQSDKGSIPDRFSAQQFSDYHSELNMSSLELGDSALYFCASSSTTSGVQETQYFGPGTRLLVL.